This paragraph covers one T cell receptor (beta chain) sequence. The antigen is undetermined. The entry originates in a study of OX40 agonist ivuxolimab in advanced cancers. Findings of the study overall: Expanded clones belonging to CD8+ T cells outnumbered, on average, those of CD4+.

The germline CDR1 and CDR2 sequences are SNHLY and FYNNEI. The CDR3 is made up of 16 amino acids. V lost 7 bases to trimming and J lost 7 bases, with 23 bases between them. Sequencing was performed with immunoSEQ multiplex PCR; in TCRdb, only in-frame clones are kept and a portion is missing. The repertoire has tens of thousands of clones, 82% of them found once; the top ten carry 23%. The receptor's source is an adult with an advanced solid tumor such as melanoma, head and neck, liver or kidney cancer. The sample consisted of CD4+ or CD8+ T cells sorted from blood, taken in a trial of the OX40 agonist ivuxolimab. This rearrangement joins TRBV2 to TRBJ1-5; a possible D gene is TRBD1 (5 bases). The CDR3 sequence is CASTLPAPGKGQPQHF. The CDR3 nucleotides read TGTGCCAGCACCCTCCCGGCCCCGGGAAAGGGGCAGCCCCAGCATTTT.